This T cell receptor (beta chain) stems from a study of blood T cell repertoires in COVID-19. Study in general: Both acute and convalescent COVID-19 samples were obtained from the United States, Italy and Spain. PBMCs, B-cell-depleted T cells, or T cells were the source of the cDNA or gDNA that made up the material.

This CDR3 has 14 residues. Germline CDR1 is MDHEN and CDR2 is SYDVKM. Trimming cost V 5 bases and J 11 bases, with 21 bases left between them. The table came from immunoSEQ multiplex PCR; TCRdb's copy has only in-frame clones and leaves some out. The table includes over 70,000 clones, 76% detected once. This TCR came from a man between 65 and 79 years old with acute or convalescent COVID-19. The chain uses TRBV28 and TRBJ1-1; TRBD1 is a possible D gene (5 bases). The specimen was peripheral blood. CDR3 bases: TGTGCCAGCAGTGCGGACGGGGGTTTGGTTCTTGCTTTCTTT. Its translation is CASSADGGLVLAFF.